This TCR beta chain was retrieved from a study of CD8+ T cells in alopecia areata (dated by TCRdb to the late 2010s). Study-level background: The treated patients took part in an open-label pilot trial in which moderate-to-severe alopecia areata was treated with oral tofacitinib at 5 to 10 mg twice daily. Scalp clonality was compared across normal scalp (n=4), patchy alopecia areata scalp (n=8), and alopecia totalis/universalis scalp (n=8). Patients stayed on tofacitinib for 6 to 18 months and then had 6 months of follow-up off drug so that delayed response and recurrence could be assessed. immunoSEQ multiplex PCR using 35 Vbeta forward primers and 13 Jbeta reverse primers was used to amplify TCRbeta CDR3 regions. Biopsies were taken from tofacitinib-treated patients at baseline and at 4 and 24 weeks of treatment, and a later scalp biopsy was taken in several of the tofacitinib-treated patients. High-throughput TCRbeta sequencing was used to examine T cell clonal expansion in alopecia areata in both the C3H/HeJ mouse model and human patients. RNA was extracted with the PAXgene miRNA kit for fixed scalp, the miRNeasy kit for PBMCs, and the RNeasy kit for mouse skin. On the human side, TCRbeta sequencing was run on scalp tissue and on sorted CD4+ and CD8+ peripheral blood T cells from healthy controls and from alopecia areata patients with either patchy or totalis/universalis disease. Results the study describes overall, beyond this receptor: Compared with normal scalp, lesional scalp had higher clonality and more expanded CD8+ clones, particularly in alopecia totalis/universalis, a pattern that suggests antigenic drive. Shared TCR sequences between patients were less evident than in mice, which may be partly attributable to HLA diversity in the patient population. Resident alphabeta T cells in normal human skin are also sequenced, complicating scalp TCR repertoire analysis, unlike mouse skin dominated by gammadelta T cells.

Library method: the immunoSEQ multiplex PCR assay. RNA was extracted from all samples and reverse transcribed into cDNA as template for TCR sequencing. SuperScript III was used to make first-strand cDNA, primed with a 2:1 mix of oligo-dT and random hexamers. A synthetic immune receptor repertoire was used to assess amplification bias, and residual bias was removed computationally. In the paper's pipeline: Raw reads were preprocessed to remove errors, and CDR3 was defined by IMGT conventions from the conserved cysteine to phenylalanine. To get clonality, Shannon entropy was normalized by log2 of the number of productive unique TCRs and the result was subtracted from 1. Scalp TCRbeta sequences were cross-referenced with sorted blood CD4 and CD8 repertoires so that the CD4 or CD8 identity of scalp clones could be inferred. TCRdb obtained this table from immuneACCESS and retained in-frame rearrangements with V and J assigned. These tables miss some clones; where compared with another copy, unresolved V genes account for less than half of the shortfall, and the remainder is unexplained. Clone size and V and J calls were adopted from that table, with D and trimming inferred from the DNA. Across this sample there are under 250,000 clones, with 57% seen only once. The biggest ten clones account for under 0.5% of the sample.

Interpreted using the paper, the time point label stands for: baseline before oral tofacitinib. Lesional scalp punch biopsies and peripheral blood were obtained from alopecia areata patients. PBMCs were isolated by density centrifugation and stained for CD3, CD4 and CD8, and CD4+ and CD8+ T cells were sorted on a FACSAria. Counted from cysteine to phenylalanine, this CDR3 has 12 amino acids. The only DNA kept is the CDR3, 36 bases in frame from the first base. Based on the germline V gene, the CDR1 and CDR2 sequences are LGHNA and YNFKEQ. V was cut back by 0 bases and J by 5 bases, leaving a gap of 5 bases between them. A remark on this clone: It lacks a known antigen. Base quality data are lacking; no much larger clone is found one base away. Distinct nucleotide sequences in the sample also encode this CDR3.

The clonotype comes from a human donor with alopecia areata. Recombination linked TRBV4-2 to TRBJ2-7, with the identity of the D gene unclear. This material consisted of CD4+ T cells sorted from blood, taken at week 0. The CDR3: CASSQEGHEQYF. In nucleotides, the sequence is TGTGCCAGCAGCCAAGAAGGCCACGAGCAGTACTTC.